Listed below are T cell receptor beta chains from one sample, sequenced in a study of OX40 agonist ivuxolimab in advanced cancers. Measured with immunoSEQ multiplex PCR; TCRdb has only the in-frame clones, and not every one. This sample has some 63,000 clones, with 80% to 90% found just once. Specimen: CD4+ or CD8+ T cells sorted from blood, collected in a trial of the OX40 agonist ivuxolimab. The receptors come from an adult with an advanced solid tumor such as melanoma, head and neck, liver or kidney cancer. Each CDR3 is given with its conserved first and last residue. D genes are given only for firm matches.

D gene	V gene	CDR3 length	J gene	CDR3 DNA	CDR3 protein
NA	TRBV29-1	13	TRBJ2-1	TGCAGCGCTAAGACCGGGGGCCAGAATGAGCAGTTCTTC	CSAKTGGQNEQFF
NA	TRBV27	15	TRBJ1-5	TGTGCCAGCAGTCGCATCGGGACGGGCAATCAGCCCCAGCATTTT	CASSRIGTGNQPQHF
TRBD2	TRBV30	14	TRBJ2-3	TGTGCCTGGACCCGAACGGGGGGGGGAGATACGCAGTATTTT	CAWTRTGGGDTQYF
NA	TRBV27	14	TRBJ1-2	TGTGCCAGCAGTTCCCCGGGACCGGGGGATGGCTACACCTTC	CASSSPGPGDGYTF
TRBD1	TRBV5-1	14	TRBJ1-1	TGCGCCAGCAGCTGGGACAGTTGGGACACTGAAGCTTTCTTT	CASSWDSWDTEAFF
NA	TRBV9	13	TRBJ2-2	TGTGCCAGCAGCGACACCCACACCGGGGAGCTGTTTTTT	CASSDTHTGELFF
NA	TRBV4-2	16	TRBJ2-3	TGTGCCAGCAGCCAAGAGTCGTGGCAGGGATCAGATACGCAGTATTTT	CASSQESWQGSDTQYF
NA	TRBV6-4	12	TRBJ1-2	TGTGCCAGCAGTGACTCCGACACCGGCTACACCTTC	CASSDSDTGYTF
NA	TRBV30	14	TRBJ2-5	TGTGCCTGGAGTGTAATGGCAGGGGAAGAGACCCAGTACTTC	CAWSVMAGEETQYF
NA	TRBV10-1	12	TRBJ2-3	TGCGCCAGCAGTGAAATGGACGATACGCAGTATTTT	CASSEMDDTQYF
NA	TRBV5-6	14	TRBJ2-7	TGTGCCAGCAGCCCAAGGACATCCCCCTACGAGCAGTACTTC	CASSPRTSPYEQYF
NA	TRBV12-5	13	TRBJ1-2	TGTGCTAGTGGACCGGGGGCTAACTATGGCTACACCTTC	CASGPGANYGYTF
TRBD2	TRBV7-9	14	TRBJ2-1	TGTGCCAGCAGCTTCGCGGGAGGGCCGAATGAGCAGTTCTTC	CASSFAGGPNEQFF
TRBD1	TRBV5-4	12	TRBJ1-1	TGTGCCAGCAGCCTGGACAGGTCTGAAGCTTTCTTT	CASSLDRSEAFF
NA	TRBV19	13	TRBJ2-7	TGTGCCAGTAGTATTGGCAACCCCTACGAGCAGTACTTC	CASSIGNPYEQYF
NA	TRBV19	13	TRBJ2-5	TGTGCCAGTCATAAGGGGGGGGAAGAGACCCAGTACTTC	CASHKGGEETQYF
NA	TRBV7-8	17	TRBJ2-1	TGTGCCAGCAGCCTCCGACCTGGCGGAACTTCCTACAATGAGCAGTTCTTC	CASSLRPGGTSYNEQFF
TRBD2	TRBV7-2	16	TRBJ2-7	TGTGCCAGCAGCTTGGGACTAAGCCTTCTGTCGGCCGAGCAGTACTTC	CASSLGLSLLSAEQYF
TRBD1	TRBV6-6	15	TRBJ2-1	TGTGCCAGCAGTTGGGGACAGGGGTTGGCCAATGAGCAGTTCTTC	CASSWGQGLANEQFF
TRBD1	TRBV6-5	13	TRBJ2-7	TGTGCCAGCAGTCCCTGGACAGGCGGCATTAAGTACTTC	CASSPWTGGIKYF
NA	TRBV7-6	16	TRBJ2-3	TGTGCCAGCACACCCCGGTCTGTATCTAGCACAGATACGCAGTATTTT	CASTPRSVSSTDTQYF
NA	TRBV6-1	12	TRBJ2-7	TGTGCCAGCAGTGCAACAGCCTACGAGCAGTACTTC	CASSATAYEQYF
NA	TRBV7-2	12	TRBJ1-2	TGTGCCAGCAGCTTACGGAACTATGGCTACACCTTC	CASSLRNYGYTF
NA	TRBV19	14	TRBJ1-5	TGTGCCAGTAGTATTTGGGGGCGCGATCAGCCCCAGCATTTT	CASSIWGRDQPQHF
NA	TRBV7-9	14	TRBJ2-3	TGTGCCAGCAGCTCCCCCCTTTCACCAGATACGCAGTATTTT	CASSSPLSPDTQYF
TRBD2	TRBV7-3	15	TRBJ2-7	TGTGCCAGCAGCTTTAGCGGGGGGAGCTCCTACGAGCAGTACTTC	CASSFSGGSSYEQYF
NA	TRBV6-1	13	TRBJ2-7	TGTGCCAGCAGTGTGGGACGGTCCTACGAGCAGTACTTC	CASSVGRSYEQYF
NA	TRBV7-2	16	TRBJ2-2	TGTGCCAGCAGCGACTTCGACAACTCGAACACCGGGGAGCTGTTTTTT	CASSDFDNSNTGELFF
NA	TRBV27	15	TRBJ2-1	TGTGCCAGCAGTTTATATCCCGGCTCCTACAATGAGCAGTTCTTC	CASSLYPGSYNEQFF
TRBD2	TRBV25-1	15	TRBJ2-7	TGTGCCAGCAGTGAAGCCCCGGGACTAATAAACGAGCAGTACTTC	CASSEAPGLINEQYF
NA	TRBV5-4	15	TRBJ2-3	TGTGCCAGCAGAGGGCAGGGGAGTTTAACAGATACGCAGTATTTT	CASRGQGSLTDTQYF
NA	TRBV28	13	TRBJ2-7	TGTGCCAGCAGTTTATGGATGAACTACGAGCAGTACTTC	CASSLWMNYEQYF
NA	TRBV9	13	TRBJ2-3	TGTGCCAGCAGCCCACGGACGGTCGATACGCAGTATTTT	CASSPRTVDTQYF
NA	TRBV2	14	TRBJ2-3	TGTGCCAGCAGTGACAGCGTTCGCACAGATACGCAGTATTTT	CASSDSVRTDTQYF
NA	TRBV5-4	14	TRBJ2-7	TGTGCCAGCAGCTTGGGGCTAGCCGGGGCCGAGCAGTACTTC	CASSLGLAGAEQYF
NA	TRBV19	13	TRBJ2-1	TGTGCCAGTAGTATGCAGAGGCACAATGAGCAGTTCTTC	CASSMQRHNEQFF